The present entry profiles one T cell receptor (beta chain) with its context. The target antigen is unknown. The data originate from a study of T cell repertoires in cytomegalovirus infection. Whole-study results and caveats: HLA-C-restricted, CMV-specific TCR beta clonotypes were dominant ex vivo.

TCRdb reprocessed the reads via MiXCR and lists one record per CDR3 protein. The sample contains about 230,000 distinct CDR3 sequences, 6.5% of which appear only once. Germline V CDR1 and CDR2: SQVTM, ANQGSEA. The CDR3 is 15 amino acids. Trimming at V came to 5 bases and at J to 0 bases, leaving 7 bases not matched to a gene. Sequenced: PBMCs. This rearrangement joins TRBV29-1 to TRBJ1-1; TRBD1 agrees at 9 bases. The clonotype was recovered from a human donor in good health (CMV status not recorded). Some clones in this sample may be carry-over from other donors' samples. CDR3 residues: CSVSGTGSMNTEAFF. As DNA, the CDR3 is TGCAGCGTTTCCGGGACAGGGTCCATGAACACTGAAGCTTTCTTT.